This T cell receptor (beta chain) was profiled in a study of response to subunit inactivated influenza vaccine. Study-wide findings and caveats: The authors suggested that every seasonal influenza vaccination recruits few new T cells.

This CDR3 region has 14 residues. Trimming shortened V by 7 bases and J by 5 bases, and 18 bases separated the two germline ends. CDR1 SGHRS and CDR2 YFSETQ come from the germline V gene. TCRdb re-called the RT-PCR reads with MiXCR, one entry per CDR3 protein. The repertoire holds about 800,000 distinct CDR3 sequences, with about 20% as singletons. A remark on this clonotype: The antigen is unknown.

The sample here was PBMCs from blood, taken 4 to 6 days after vaccination. The TCR comes from a man in his fifties who received an inactivated influenza vaccine. The genes are TRBV5-1 and TRBJ2-5; D ambiguous. DNA of the CDR3: TGCGCCAGCGCCGACAAGGATCCGTCGGAGACCCAGTACTTC. Residues: CASADKDPSETQYF.